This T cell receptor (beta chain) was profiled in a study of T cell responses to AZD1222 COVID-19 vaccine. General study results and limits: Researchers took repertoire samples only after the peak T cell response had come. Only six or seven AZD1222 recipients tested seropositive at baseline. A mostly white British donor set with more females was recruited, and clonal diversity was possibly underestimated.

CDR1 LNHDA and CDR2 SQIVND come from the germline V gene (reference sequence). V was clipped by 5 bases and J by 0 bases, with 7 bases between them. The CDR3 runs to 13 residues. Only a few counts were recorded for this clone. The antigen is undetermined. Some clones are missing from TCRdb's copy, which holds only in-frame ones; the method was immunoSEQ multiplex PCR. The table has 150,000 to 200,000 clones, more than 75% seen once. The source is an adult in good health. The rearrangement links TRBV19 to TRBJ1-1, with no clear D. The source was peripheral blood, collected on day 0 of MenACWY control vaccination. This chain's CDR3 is CASSEPLNTEAFF. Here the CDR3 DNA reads TGTGCCAGTAGTGAACCGCTGAACACTGAAGCTTTCTTT.